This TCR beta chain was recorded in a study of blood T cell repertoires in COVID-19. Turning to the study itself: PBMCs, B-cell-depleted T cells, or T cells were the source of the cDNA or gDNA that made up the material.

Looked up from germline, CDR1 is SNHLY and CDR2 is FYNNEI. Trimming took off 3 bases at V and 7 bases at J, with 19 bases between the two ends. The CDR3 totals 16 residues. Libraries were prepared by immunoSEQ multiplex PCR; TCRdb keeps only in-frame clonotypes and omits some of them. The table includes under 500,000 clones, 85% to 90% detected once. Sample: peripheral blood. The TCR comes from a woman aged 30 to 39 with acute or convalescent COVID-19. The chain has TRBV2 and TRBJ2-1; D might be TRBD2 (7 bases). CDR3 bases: TGTGCCAGCAGTGAGTGGGGGGGGCTGCGATTTAATGAGCAGTTCTTC. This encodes CASSEWGGLRFNEQFF.